The TCR beta chain described here comes from a study of PD-L1 blockade in urothelial cancer. Study background: Blood underwent analysis 3 weeks (second dose) and 6 weeks after treatment began.

Time point denoted: peripheral blood 6 weeks after treatment start. Samples were collected from each patient before treatment and during treatment. Each patient gave between 1 and 8 of them in total. This CDR3 contains 13 residues. Germline V lookup: CDR1 SGHAT, CDR2 FQNNGV. The ends were cut back, 2 bases at V and 6 bases at J, with 9 bases in the middle. Sequenced by immunoSEQ multiplex PCR; TCRdb stores in-frame clones only, minus some. This table holds 50,000 or so clones, over 75% found once. The TCR originated in a man aged 50 to 60 with urothelial cancer. This chain joins TRBV11-2 and TRBJ2-3; D is perhaps TRBD2 (5 bases). Specimen: PBMCs, collected around atezolizumab (anti-PD-L1) treatment. The CDR3 loop reads CASSLFSGDTQYF. DNA for the CDR3: TGTGCCAGCAGCTTATTTTCGGGGGATACGCAGTATTTT. The full variable domain, in which reference TRBV11-2 and TRBJ2-3 provide the parts outside the CDR3, is EAGVAQSPRYKIIEKRQSVAFWCNPISGHATLYWYQQILGQGPKLLIQFQNNGVVDDSQLPKDRFSAERLKGVDSTLKIQPAKLEDSAVYLCASSLFSGDTQYFGPGTRLTVL.